These T cell receptor beta chains were read from a single sample in a study of cytomegalovirus exposure and HLA in healthy donors. Data came from immunoSEQ multiplex PCR; TCRdb stores just in-frame clones and leaves some out. Here the sample spans more than 100,000 clones, roughly three quarters being singletons. The specimen sequenced was PBMCs. These receptor sequences come from a woman aged 55-70 years in good health and CMV-seronegative. CDR3s leave out the opening cysteine and the closing phenylalanine or tryptophan.

>TRBV28
ASSGPGTGYEAF
>TRBV28
ASIRTGGRGYGYT
>TRBV29-1
SVRQGQADTQY
>TRBV9
ASSVSGRETQY
>TRBV19
ASSDRGNQETQY
>TRBV6-5
ASSPGQGFGGYT
>TRBV5-8
ASSLGGSATNEKLF
>TRBV10-3
AIKGTSARDPSGNTIY
>TRBV28
ASSPFTGELF
>TRBV6-5
ASSYSLLASATQY
>TRBV7-8
ASSFASGRLSYEQY
>TRBV7-8
ASSLPQGAKPKEQY
>TRBV28
ASTRGGARNQPQH
>TRBV19
ASSSDGQALIKAF
>TRBV5-1
ASSLRDSPWGYT
>TRBV4-1
ASSQDLAPRGTDTQY
>TRBV18
ASSPGGALVRYT
>TRBV30
AWSRDTNTEAF
>TRBV5-6
ASSYFTGDATNEKLF
>TRBV28
ASSPSADRVFFYEQY
>TRBV7-6
ASSSPSGRTTDTQY
>TRBV11-2
ASSLDRGNTGELF
>TRBV5-1
ASSLFPGGLSNEQF
>TRBV7-3
ASSSTDTRQNGELF
>TRBV5-1
ASSRSGGQPQH
>TRBV2
ASSDGIGTGGIYEQF
>TRBV11-1
ASSLWSGDIYEQY
>TRBV5-1
ASSLGGGDGNQPQH
>TRBV2
ASSDGTGSANTEAF
>TRBV7-6
ASSSQENTEAF
>TRBV9
ASGGGALGTQY